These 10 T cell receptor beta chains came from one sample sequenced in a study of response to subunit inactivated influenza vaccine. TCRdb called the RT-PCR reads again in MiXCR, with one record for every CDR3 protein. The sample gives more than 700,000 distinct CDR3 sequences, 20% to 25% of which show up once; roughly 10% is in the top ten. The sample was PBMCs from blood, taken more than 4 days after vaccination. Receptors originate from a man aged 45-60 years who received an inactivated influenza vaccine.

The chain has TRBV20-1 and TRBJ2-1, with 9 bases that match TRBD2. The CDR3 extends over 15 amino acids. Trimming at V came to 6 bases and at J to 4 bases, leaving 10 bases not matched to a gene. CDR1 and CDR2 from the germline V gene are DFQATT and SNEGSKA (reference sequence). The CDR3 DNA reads TGCAGTGCCAGACCAGGGACTAGCCCTTACAATGAGCAGTTCTTC. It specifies CSARPGTSPYNEQFF.

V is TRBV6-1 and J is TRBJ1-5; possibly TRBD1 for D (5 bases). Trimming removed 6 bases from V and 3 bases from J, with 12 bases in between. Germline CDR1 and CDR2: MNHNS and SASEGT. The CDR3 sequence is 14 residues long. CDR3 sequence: CASSRGRSNQPQHF. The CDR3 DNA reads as TGTGCCAGCAGCCGGGGACGGTCCAATCAGCCCCAGCATTTT.

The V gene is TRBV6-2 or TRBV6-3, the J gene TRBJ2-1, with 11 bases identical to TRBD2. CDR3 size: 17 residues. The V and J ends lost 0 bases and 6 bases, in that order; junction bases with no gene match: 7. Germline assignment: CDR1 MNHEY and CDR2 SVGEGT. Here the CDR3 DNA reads TGTGCCAGCAGTTACTCGCCACTAGCGGGAGTCTCCAATGAGCAGTTCTTC. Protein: CASSYSPLAGVSNEQFF.

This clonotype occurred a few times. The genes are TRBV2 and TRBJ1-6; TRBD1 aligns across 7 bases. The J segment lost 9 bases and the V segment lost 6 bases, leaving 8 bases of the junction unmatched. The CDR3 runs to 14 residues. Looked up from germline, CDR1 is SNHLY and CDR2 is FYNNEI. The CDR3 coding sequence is TGTGCCAGCAGAACTGAACAGGGGATTTCACCCCTCCACTTT. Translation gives CASRTEQGISPLHF.

The CDR3 loop is CAISDNKGNGANVLTF. The CDR3, as DNA: TGTGCCATCAGTGACAACAAGGGGAACGGGGCCAACGTCCTGACTTTC. The V call is TRBV10-3, the J call TRBJ2-6; a weak D match, TRBD1 (5 bases). Germline V gene sequence: CDR1 ENHRY, CDR2 SYGVKD. The CDR3 sequence is 16 residues long. The V and J ends lost 3 bases and 4 bases respectively, with 13 bases between them.

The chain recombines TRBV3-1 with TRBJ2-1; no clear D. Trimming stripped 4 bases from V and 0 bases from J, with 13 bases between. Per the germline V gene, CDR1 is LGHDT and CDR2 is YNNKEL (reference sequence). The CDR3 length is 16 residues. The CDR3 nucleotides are TGTGCCAGCAGCCCAGGTGGCTGGGGCTCCTACAATGAGCAGTTCTTC. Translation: CASSPGGWGSYNEQFF.

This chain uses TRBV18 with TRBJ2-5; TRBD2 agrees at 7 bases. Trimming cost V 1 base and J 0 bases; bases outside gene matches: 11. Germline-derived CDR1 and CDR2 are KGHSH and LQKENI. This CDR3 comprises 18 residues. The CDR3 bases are TGTGCCAGCTCACCACAACGACTAGCAGGGCGTGACCAAGAGACCCAGTACTTC. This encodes CASSPQRLAGRDQETQYF.

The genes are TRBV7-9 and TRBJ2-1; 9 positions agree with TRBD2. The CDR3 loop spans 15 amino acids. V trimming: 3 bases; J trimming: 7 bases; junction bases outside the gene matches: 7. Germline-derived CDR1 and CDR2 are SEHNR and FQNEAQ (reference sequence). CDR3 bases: TGTGCCAGCAGCTTGTGGCGGGGGGGCCGGAATGAGCAGTTCTTC. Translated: CASSLWRGGRNEQFF.

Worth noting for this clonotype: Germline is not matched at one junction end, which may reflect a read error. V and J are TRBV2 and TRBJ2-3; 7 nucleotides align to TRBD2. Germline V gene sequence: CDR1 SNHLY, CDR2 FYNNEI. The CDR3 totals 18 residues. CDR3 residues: CTSSFGVNWRELADTQYF. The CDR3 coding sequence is TGTACCAGCAGTTTCGGGGTGAATTGGCGGGAGCTAGCAGATACGCAGTATTTT.

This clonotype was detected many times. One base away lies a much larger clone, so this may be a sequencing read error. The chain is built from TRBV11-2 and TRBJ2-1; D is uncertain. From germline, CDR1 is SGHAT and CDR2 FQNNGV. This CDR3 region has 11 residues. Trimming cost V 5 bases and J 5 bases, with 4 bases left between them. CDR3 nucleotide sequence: TGTGCCAGCAGCATGGACAATGAGCAGTTCTTC. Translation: CASSMDNEQFF. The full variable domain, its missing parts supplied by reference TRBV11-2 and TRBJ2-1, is EAGVAQSPRYKIIEKRQSVAFWCNPISGHATLYWYQQILGQGPKLLIQFQNNGVVDDSQLPKDRFSAERLKGVDSTLKIQPAKLEDSAVYLCASSMDNEQFFGPGTRLTVL.